Listed below are T cell receptor beta chains from one sample, sequenced in a study of control samples from healthy donors and cancer patients. Method: immunoSEQ multiplex PCR; TCRdb's copy keeps in-frame clones and lacks some. The sample includes tens of thousands of clones, about 90% of them seen just once. Sequencing was done on a sample of PBMCs. These receptor sequences come from a woman aged 50 to 60 with head and neck cancer. Each CDR3 is given with its conserved first and last residue. The D gene is left open where the match is weak. Where a row states a size, it is once, few, many or the class of an expanded clone; other rows omit it.

cdr3_aa: CASSSGPGSGNTIYF
cdr3_nt: TGTGCCAGCAGTTCCGGACCGGGCTCTGGAAACACCATATATTTT
v_call: TRBV28
j_call: TRBJ1-3
d_call: .
cdr3_length: 15
clone_size: .

cdr3_aa: CATSGDRVSGYTF
cdr3_nt: TGTGCCACCAGTGGGGACAGGGTTTCTGGCTACACCTTC
v_call: TRBV15
j_call: TRBJ1-2
d_call: TRBD1
cdr3_length: 13
clone_size: .

cdr3_aa: CASSPLAGGARDTQYF
cdr3_nt: TGTGCCAGCAGTCCACTAGCGGGGGGCGCCAGGGATACGCAGTATTTT
v_call: TRBV27
j_call: TRBJ2-3
d_call: TRBD2
cdr3_length: 16
clone_size: few

cdr3_aa: CASSLAPGGTDGYTF
cdr3_nt: TGTGCCAGCAGCTTGGCCCCAGGGGGAACGGATGGCTACACCTTC
v_call: TRBV5-5
j_call: TRBJ1-2
d_call: TRBD1
cdr3_length: 15
clone_size: .

cdr3_aa: CATSEPGQGISGYTF
cdr3_nt: TGTGCCACCAGTGAACCGGGACAGGGTATAAGTGGCTACACCTTC
v_call: TRBV24-1
j_call: TRBJ1-2
d_call: TRBD1
cdr3_length: 15
clone_size: .

cdr3_aa: CASSLDLNTEAFF
cdr3_nt: TGTGCCAGCAGCTTAGATCTGAACACTGAAGCTTTCTTT
v_call: TRBV11-2
j_call: TRBJ1-1
d_call: .
cdr3_length: 13
clone_size: .

cdr3_aa: CASSLDRGRTEAFF
cdr3_nt: TGCGCCAGCAGCTTGGACAGGGGGCGGACTGAAGCTTTCTTT
v_call: TRBV5-1
j_call: TRBJ1-1
d_call: TRBD1
cdr3_length: 14
clone_size: .

cdr3_aa: CASSSGQGSYEQYF
cdr3_nt: TGTGCCAGCAGCTCCGGACAGGGCTCCTACGAGCAGTACTTC
v_call: TRBV7-6
j_call: TRBJ2-7
d_call: TRBD1
cdr3_length: 14
clone_size: few

cdr3_aa: CASSGGTRGNEQFF
cdr3_nt: TGTGCCAGCAGCGGTGGGACCCGGGGTAATGAGCAGTTCTTC
v_call: TRBV9
j_call: TRBJ2-1
d_call: .
cdr3_length: 14
clone_size: few

cdr3_aa: CSVLPRDTKPEQSYEQYF
cdr3_nt: TGCAGCGTCCTTCCCCGGGACACCAAGCCAGAGCAGTCCTACGAGCAGTACTTC
v_call: TRBV29-1
j_call: TRBJ2-7
d_call: .
cdr3_length: 18
clone_size: .

cdr3_aa: CSVNRQPQHF
cdr3_nt: TGCAGTGTTAATCGGCAGCCCCAGCATTTT
v_call: TRBV20-1
j_call: TRBJ1-5
d_call: .
cdr3_length: 10
clone_size: .

cdr3_aa: CASSQASRGQAEAFF
cdr3_nt: TGTGCCAGCAGCCAAGCTTCTCGGGGACAGGCTGAAGCTTTCTTT
v_call: TRBV3-1/TRBV3-2
j_call: TRBJ1-1
d_call: TRBD1
cdr3_length: 15
clone_size: .

cdr3_aa: CASSRRTGASLGNTIYF
cdr3_nt: TGTGCCAGCAGCCGAAGGACAGGGGCGAGCCTTGGAAACACCATATATTTT
v_call: TRBV14
j_call: TRBJ1-3
d_call: TRBD1
cdr3_length: 17
clone_size: .

cdr3_aa: CASSYSGGSTRELFF
cdr3_nt: TGTGCCAGCAGCTATAGCGGGGGGTCCACAAGGGAGCTGTTTTTT
v_call: TRBV5-4
j_call: TRBJ2-2
d_call: TRBD2
cdr3_length: 15
clone_size: .

cdr3_aa: CASSLGQGVGETQYF
cdr3_nt: TGTGCCAGCAGCTTGGGACAGGGGGTAGGAGAGACCCAGTACTTC
v_call: TRBV5-6
j_call: TRBJ2-5
d_call: TRBD1
cdr3_length: 15
clone_size: once

cdr3_aa: CATSSVTLVGGSTQYF
cdr3_nt: TGTGCCACCAGCAGTGTGACCCTTGTTGGCGGATCTACGCAGTATTTT
v_call: TRBV15
j_call: TRBJ2-3
d_call: .
cdr3_length: 16
clone_size: .